The 14 T cell receptor beta chains listed next were all sequenced from one sample in a study of blood T cells in healthy people across ages. The use of a sample-barcoded 5' primer and a J-beta primer mix characterized a second PCR of roughly 7 to 12 cycles. MiXCR, applied by TCRdb to the 5' RACE reads, yields one record per CDR3 protein. The table shows 1.5 million or so distinct CDR3 sequences, with approximately 42% occurring only once. Sequenced input: blood. Every receptor here comes from a woman younger than 30 in good health.

The CDR3 coding sequence is TGCAGTGCTAGAGCCCTAGGACAGGTCCGGAACTCACCCCTCCACTTT. This translates into CSARALGQVRNSPLHF. V usage is TRBV20-1 and J usage is TRBJ1-6, with 7 bases lining up with TRBD1. In germline, CDR1 is DFQATT, CDR2 SNEGSKA (reference sequence). The CDR3 covers 16 residues. V was clipped by 1 base and J by 10 bases; unmatched bases: 13.

This chain connects TRBV12-3 or TRBV12-4 to TRBJ1-2, with D possibly matching TRBD1 (6 bases). This CDR3 has 13 amino acids. V was clipped by 6 bases and J by 7 bases, with 15 bases between them. DNA of the CDR3: TGTGCCAGCAGATTCACAGGGTTTCCTGGCTACACCTTC. Translated, it gives CASRFTGFPGYTF.

The V and J genes are TRBV18 and TRBJ1-6; possible D gene TRBD1, 5 bases. Germline values: CDR1 KGHSH, CDR2 LQKENI. The V end lost 0 bases, the J end lost 10 bases, and 13 bases lay between the germline ends. The CDR3 spans 15 residues. CDR3 nucleotides: TGTGCCAGCTCACCACCGGATGGGGCTGGATCACCCCTCCACTTT. It yields the protein CASSPPDGAGSPLHF.

This clonotype was counted only a few times. This chain connects TRBV29-1 to TRBJ1-2, with a weak D call TRBD1 (5 bases). CDR1 and CDR2 (germline): SQVTM, ANQGSEA. Trimming cost V 7 bases and J 5 bases, with 17 bases left between them. The CDR3 is 13 residues long. The CDR3 DNA sequence: TGCAGCGCGGATCGACAGAACGTATATGGCTACACCTTC. Translating gives CSADRQNVYGYTF. The complete variable domain, with remaining parts taken from reference TRBV29-1 and TRBJ1-2, reads SAVISQKPSRDICQRGTSLTIQCQVDSQVTMMFWYRQQPGQSLTLIATANQGSEATYESGFVIDKFPISRPNLTFSTLTVSNMSPEDSSIYLCSADRQNVYGYTFGSGTRLTVV.

This clonotype was picked up many times. This CDR3 is CASSTRGETQYF. The DNA for the CDR3 is TGTGCCAGCAGTACAAGGGGGGAGACCCAGTACTTC. This chain joins TRBV11-3 and TRBJ2-5, with D tentatively TRBD1 (6 bases). Trimming removed 6 bases at V and 5 bases at J, with 10 bases between. Germline CDR1 is SGHNT and CDR2 is YENEEA. CDR3 length: 12 amino acids.

The V gene is TRBV10-2, the J gene TRBJ2-7, with D perhaps matching TRBD1 (6 bases). The V and J ends lost 3 bases and 0 bases respectively, with 15 bases between them. The germline gives CDR1 WSHSY, CDR2 SAAADI. There are 16 residues in the CDR3. The CDR3, as DNA: TGCGCCAGCAGTGACCCAGAGACAGGTAACTCCTACGAGCAGTACTTC. Residues: CASSDPETGNSYEQYF.

The chain carries TRBV3-1 and TRBJ2-3; D not certain. Germline CDR1 LGHDT, CDR2 YNNKEL (reference sequence). The CDR3 covers 16 residues. Trimming stripped 0 bases from V and 1 base from J, with 11 bases between. This CDR3 is CASSQDSISRTDTQYF. CDR3 DNA sequence: TGTGCCAGCAGCCAAGATTCGATTTCTCGCACAGATACGCAGTATTTT.

This clonotype was found once. The J gene is TRBJ1-1, the V gene TRBV24-1; 7 positions agree with TRBD1. The length of the CDR3 is 16 residues. The V gene's germline CDR1 is KGHDR and CDR2 SFDVKD. V shed 9 bases and J 0 bases; nucleotides not matched to a gene: 12. CDR3 coding DNA: TGTGCCACCTTGAACCCGGGACAGAGGATGAACACTGAAGCTTTCTTT. Translating gives CATLNPGQRMNTEAFF.

J is TRBJ1-2 and V is TRBV11-2; D might be TRBD1 (6 bases). The CDR3 is made up of 13 amino acids. Trimming stripped 5 bases from V and 5 bases from J, with 12 bases between. Per the germline V gene, CDR1 is SGHAT and CDR2 is FQNNGV. The CDR3 DNA is TGTGCCAGCAGCGAAGGGACACTGTATGGCTACACCTTC. It yields the protein CASSEGTLYGYTF.

The sample holds a few counts of this clonotype. The chain is built from TRBV5-1 and TRBJ2-1; D remains unclear. From germline, CDR1 is SGHRS and CDR2 YFSETQ. V shed 2 bases and J shed 7 bases, with 13 bases lying between them. The CDR3 consists of 14 residues. The CDR3 loop is CASSFLLDGNEQFF. CDR3 nucleotides: TGCGCCAGCAGCTTCCTTTTGGACGGGAATGAGCAGTTCTTC.

The rearrangement links TRBV4-1 to TRBJ2-1; D may match TRBD1 or TRBD2 (6 bases each). The CDR3 consists of 15 residues. The V and J ends lost 5 bases and 3 bases respectively, with 14 bases between them. In germline, CDR1 is MGHRA, CDR2 YSYEKL. The CDR3 loop reads CASSEQGGYYNEQFF. Here the CDR3 DNA reads TGCGCCAGCAGCGAACAGGGAGGTTACTACAATGAGCAGTTCTTC.

The chain has TRBV7-9 and TRBJ2-5, with no clear D. V lost 5 bases and J 11 bases, leaving 15 bases between the germline ends. Germline CDR1 and CDR2: SEHNR and FQNEAQ (reference sequence). CDR3 size: 12 residues. The CDR3 region is CASSATVNEQYF. The CDR3 DNA reads TGTGCCAGCAGCGCAACAGTCAATGAGCAGTACTTC.

This clonotype was recorded a few times. This rearrangement joins TRBV6-6 to TRBJ1-2, with D perhaps TRBD1 (5 bases). Germline-derived CDR1 and CDR2 are MNHNY and SVGAGI (reference sequence). V dropped 2 bases and J dropped 5 bases, with 12 bases sitting between them. This CDR3 spans 14 amino acids. The CDR3 coding sequence is TGTGCCAGCAGTTACGTGGGGGTGGATTATGGCTACACCTTC. Protein product: CASSYVGVDYGYTF.

The chain has TRBV10-3 and TRBJ1-1; D unresolved. CDR3 length: 13 residues. CDR1 and CDR2 (germline): ENHRY, SYGVKD. V lost 0 bases and J lost 4, with 6 bases in between. The CDR3: CAISESVVTEAFF. CDR3 in DNA: TGTGCCATCAGTGAGTCAGTCGTCACTGAAGCTTTCTTT.